The text below deals with one T cell receptor (beta chain). Its antigen is unidentified. This CDR3 comprises 13 residues. V lost 7 bases and J lost 2; bases outside the gene matches: 4. Germline CDR1 reads MNHNY; CDR2 reads SVGAGI (reference sequence). The PCR employed 60 Vbeta primers together with 13 Jbeta primers. Sequencing used immunoSEQ multiplex PCR; TCRdb keeps in-frame clones, though not all of them. The sample holds about 100,000 clones, 75% seen once. This record belongs to a study of cytomegalovirus exposure and HLA in healthy donors. Study observations and caveats: Sequence variants that were highly shared formed a cluster that was likely a sequencing artifact.

This TCR derives from a woman younger than 35 in good health and CMV-seropositive. Sequenced input: PBMCs. V is TRBV6-6 and J is TRBJ1-2, with TRBD1 matching 7 bases. CDR3 sequence (DNA): TGTGCCAGCACCCCGGGACAGAACTATGGCTACACCTTC. It translates to CASTPGQNYGYTF.